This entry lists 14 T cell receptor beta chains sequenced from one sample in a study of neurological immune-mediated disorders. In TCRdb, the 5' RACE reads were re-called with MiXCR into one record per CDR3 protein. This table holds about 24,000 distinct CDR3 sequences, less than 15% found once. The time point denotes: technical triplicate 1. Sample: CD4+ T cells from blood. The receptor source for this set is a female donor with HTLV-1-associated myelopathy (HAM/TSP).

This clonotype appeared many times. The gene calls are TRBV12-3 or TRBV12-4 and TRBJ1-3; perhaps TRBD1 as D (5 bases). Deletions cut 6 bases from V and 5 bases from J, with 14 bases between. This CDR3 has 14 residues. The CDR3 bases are TGTGCCAGCAGGAGCGGGACGGCCCGAAACACCATATATTTT. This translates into CASRSGTARNTIYF.

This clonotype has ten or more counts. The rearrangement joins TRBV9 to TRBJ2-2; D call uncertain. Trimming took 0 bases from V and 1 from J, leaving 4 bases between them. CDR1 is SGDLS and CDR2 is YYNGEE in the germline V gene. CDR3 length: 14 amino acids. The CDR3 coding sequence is TGTGCCAGCAGCGTAGTAGGGAACACCGGGGAGCTGTTTTTT. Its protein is CASSVVGNTGELFF. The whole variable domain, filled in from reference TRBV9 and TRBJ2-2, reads DSGVTQTPKHLITATGQRVTLRCSPRSGDLSVYWYQQSLDQGLQFLIQYYNGEERAKGNILERFSAQQFPDLHSELNLSSLELGDSALYFCASSVVGNTGELFFGEGSRLTVL.

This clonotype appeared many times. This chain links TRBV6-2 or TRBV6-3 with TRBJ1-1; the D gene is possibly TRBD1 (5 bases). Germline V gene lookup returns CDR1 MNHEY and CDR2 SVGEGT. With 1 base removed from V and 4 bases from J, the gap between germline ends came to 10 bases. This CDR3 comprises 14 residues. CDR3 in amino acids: CASSYYGGGTEAFF. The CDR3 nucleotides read TGTGCCAGCAGTTACTATGGGGGAGGCACTGAAGCTTTCTTT.

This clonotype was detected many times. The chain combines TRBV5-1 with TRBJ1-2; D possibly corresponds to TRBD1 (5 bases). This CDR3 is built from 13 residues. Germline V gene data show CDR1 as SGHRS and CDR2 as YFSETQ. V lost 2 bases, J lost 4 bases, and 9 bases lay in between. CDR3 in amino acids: CASSFGGGYGYTF. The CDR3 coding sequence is TGCGCCAGCAGCTTCGGGGGTGGCTATGGCTACACCTTC.

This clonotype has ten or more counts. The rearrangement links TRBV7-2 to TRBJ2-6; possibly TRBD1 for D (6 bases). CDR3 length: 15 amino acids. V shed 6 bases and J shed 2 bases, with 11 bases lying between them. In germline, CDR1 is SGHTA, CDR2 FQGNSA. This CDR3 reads CASRPTGPGANVLTF. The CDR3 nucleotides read TGTGCCAGCAGACCTACAGGGCCTGGGGCCAACGTCCTGACTTTC.

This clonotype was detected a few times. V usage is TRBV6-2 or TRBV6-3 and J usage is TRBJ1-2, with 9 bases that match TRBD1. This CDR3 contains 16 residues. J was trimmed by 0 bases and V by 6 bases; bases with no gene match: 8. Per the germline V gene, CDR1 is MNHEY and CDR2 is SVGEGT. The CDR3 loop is CASRGTGWGANYGYTF. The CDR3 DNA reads TGTGCCAGCAGAGGGACAGGGTGGGGAGCTAACTATGGCTACACCTTC.

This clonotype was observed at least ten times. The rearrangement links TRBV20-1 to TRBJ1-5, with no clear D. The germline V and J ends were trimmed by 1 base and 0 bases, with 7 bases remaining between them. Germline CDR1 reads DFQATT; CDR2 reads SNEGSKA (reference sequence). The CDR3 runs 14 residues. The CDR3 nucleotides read TGCAGTGCTAGAGCGGGGTCTAGCAATCAGCCCCAGCATTTT. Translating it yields CSARAGSSNQPQHF.

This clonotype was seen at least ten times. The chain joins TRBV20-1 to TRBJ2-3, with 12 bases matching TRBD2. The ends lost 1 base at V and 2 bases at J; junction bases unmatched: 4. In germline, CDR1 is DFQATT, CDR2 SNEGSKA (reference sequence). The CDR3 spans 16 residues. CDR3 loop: CSARASGGAITDTQYF. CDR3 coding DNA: TGCAGTGCTAGAGCTAGCGGGGGGGCTATCACAGATACGCAGTATTTT.

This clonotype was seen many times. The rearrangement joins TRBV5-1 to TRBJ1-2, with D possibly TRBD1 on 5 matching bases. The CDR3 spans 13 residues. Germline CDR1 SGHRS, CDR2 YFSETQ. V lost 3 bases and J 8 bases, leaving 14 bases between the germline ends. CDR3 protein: CASSSQGETGYTF. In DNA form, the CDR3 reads TGCGCCAGCAGCTCCCAGGGTGAGACGGGCTACACCTTC.

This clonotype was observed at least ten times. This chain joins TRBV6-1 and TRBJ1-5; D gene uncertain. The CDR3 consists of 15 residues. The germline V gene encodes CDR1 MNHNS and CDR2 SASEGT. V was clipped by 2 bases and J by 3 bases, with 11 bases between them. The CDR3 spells CASSELNGINQPQHF. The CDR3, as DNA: TGTGCCAGCAGTGAACTTAACGGGATCAATCAGCCCCAGCATTTT.

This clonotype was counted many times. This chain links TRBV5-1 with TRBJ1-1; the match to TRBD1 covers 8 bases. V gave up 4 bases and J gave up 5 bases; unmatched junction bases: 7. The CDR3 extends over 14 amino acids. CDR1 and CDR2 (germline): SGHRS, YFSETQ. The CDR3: CASSMDRVGTEAFF. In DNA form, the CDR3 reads TGCGCCAGCAGCATGGACAGGGTAGGGACTGAAGCTTTCTTT.

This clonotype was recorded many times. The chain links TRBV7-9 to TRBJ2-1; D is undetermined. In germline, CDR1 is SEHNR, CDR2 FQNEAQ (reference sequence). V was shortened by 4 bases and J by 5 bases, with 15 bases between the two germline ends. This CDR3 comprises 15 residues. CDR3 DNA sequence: TGTGCCAGCAGCTCGCTAGGCCATCGCGACAATGAGCAGTTCTTC. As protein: CASSSLGHRDNEQFF.

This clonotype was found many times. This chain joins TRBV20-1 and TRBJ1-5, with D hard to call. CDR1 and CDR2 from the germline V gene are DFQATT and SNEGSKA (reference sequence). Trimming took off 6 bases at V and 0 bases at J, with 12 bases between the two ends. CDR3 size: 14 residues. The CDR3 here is CSALGVDSNQPQHF. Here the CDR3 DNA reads TGCAGTGCCCTGGGTGTCGATAGCAATCAGCCCCAGCATTTT.

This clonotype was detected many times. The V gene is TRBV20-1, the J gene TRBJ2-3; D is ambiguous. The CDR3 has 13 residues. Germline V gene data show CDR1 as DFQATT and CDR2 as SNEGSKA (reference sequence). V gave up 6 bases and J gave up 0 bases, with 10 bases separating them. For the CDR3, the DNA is TGCAGTGCCTATAGCCCTAGCACAGATACGCAGTATTTT. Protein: CSAYSPSTDTQYF.